Below, 3 T cell receptor beta chains from the same sample are listed, as sequenced in a study of CD8+CD57+ T cells in acquired aplastic anemia. Template material for TCR beta VDJ and CDR3 profiling consisted of genomic DNA. TCRdb re-called the reads with MiXCR, one entry per CDR3 protein. The sample consists of 200,000 or so distinct CDR3 sequences, about half of them appearing once. Those patients picked for sequencing had displayed CD8+CD57+ cell expansion on flow cytometry. The sample comprised sorted CD4+, CD8+, or CD8+CD57+ T cells (not recorded which) from PBMCs. The receptors originated from a human donor with aplastic anemia.

This clonotype was seen repeatedly, ten times or more. This rearrangement joins TRBV20-1 to TRBJ2-3, with 7 positions matching TRBD2. J was trimmed by 2 bases and V by 3 bases; bases with no gene match: 8. The germline gives CDR1 DFQATT, CDR2 SNEGSKA (reference sequence). The CDR3 length is 15 residues. CDR3 sequence (DNA): TGCAGTGCTAGTGGGACTATCCCTGTCACAGATACGCAGTATTTT. It translates to CSASGTIPVTDTQYF.

The table lists this clonotype with a few counts. This chain uses TRBV19 with TRBJ2-7, with a possible D match to TRBD2 (6 bases). This CDR3 spans 14 amino acids. V was clipped by 0 bases and J by 5 bases, with 11 bases between them. CDR1 LNHDA and CDR2 SQIVND come from the germline V gene (reference sequence). The CDR3 nucleotides are TGTGCCAGTAGTATAGACTGGGGCGGGAACGAGCAGTACTTC. Translated: CASSIDWGGNEQYF.

The sample holds a few counts of this clonotype. J is TRBJ2-7 and V is TRBV7-8; 7 bases match TRBD2. Germline CDR1 SGHVS, CDR2 FQNEAQ. The CDR3 runs 14 residues. Trimming took 6 bases from V and 5 from J; bases not matched to a gene: 10. The CDR3 here is CASRKRLAFHEQYF. Written as DNA, the CDR3 is TGTGCCAGCAGAAAACGACTAGCCTTCCACGAGCAGTACTTC.